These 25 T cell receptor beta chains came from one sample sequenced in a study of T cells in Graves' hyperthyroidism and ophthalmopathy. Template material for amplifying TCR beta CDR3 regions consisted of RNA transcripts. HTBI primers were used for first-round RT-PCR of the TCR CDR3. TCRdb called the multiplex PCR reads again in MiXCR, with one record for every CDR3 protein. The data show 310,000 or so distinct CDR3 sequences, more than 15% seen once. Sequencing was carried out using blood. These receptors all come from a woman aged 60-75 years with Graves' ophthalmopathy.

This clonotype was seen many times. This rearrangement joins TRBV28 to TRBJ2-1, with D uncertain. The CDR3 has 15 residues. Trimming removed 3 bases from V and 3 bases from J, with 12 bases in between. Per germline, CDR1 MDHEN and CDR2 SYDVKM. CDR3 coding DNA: TGTGCCAGCAGTTTCAGCGACGAGATCTACAATGAGCAGTTCTTC. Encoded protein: CASSFSDEIYNEQFF.

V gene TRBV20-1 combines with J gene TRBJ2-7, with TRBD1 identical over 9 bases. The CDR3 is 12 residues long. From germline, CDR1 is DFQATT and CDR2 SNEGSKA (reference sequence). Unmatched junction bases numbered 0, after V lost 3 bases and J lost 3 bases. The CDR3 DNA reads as TGCAGTGCTAGGGGACAGGGCTACGAGCAGTACTTC. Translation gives CSARGQGYEQYF.

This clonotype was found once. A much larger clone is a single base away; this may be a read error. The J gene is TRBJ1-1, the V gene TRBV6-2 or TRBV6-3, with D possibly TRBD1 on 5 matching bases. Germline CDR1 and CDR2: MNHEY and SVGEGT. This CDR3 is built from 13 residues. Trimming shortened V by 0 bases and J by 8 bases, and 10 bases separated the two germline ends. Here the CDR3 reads CASSYSAGTEAFF. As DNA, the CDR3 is TGTGCCAGCAGTTACTCAGCAGGGACCGAAGCTTTCTTT.

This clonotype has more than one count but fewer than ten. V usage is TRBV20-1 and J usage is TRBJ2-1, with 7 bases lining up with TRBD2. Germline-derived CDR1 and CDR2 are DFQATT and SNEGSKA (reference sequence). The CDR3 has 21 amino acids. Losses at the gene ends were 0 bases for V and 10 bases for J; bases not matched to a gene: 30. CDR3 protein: CSARELFGPSGAGILNGEQFF. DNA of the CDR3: TGCAGTGCTAGAGAACTCTTCGGGCCTAGCGGAGCAGGGATCCTCAATGGGGAGCAGTTCTTC.

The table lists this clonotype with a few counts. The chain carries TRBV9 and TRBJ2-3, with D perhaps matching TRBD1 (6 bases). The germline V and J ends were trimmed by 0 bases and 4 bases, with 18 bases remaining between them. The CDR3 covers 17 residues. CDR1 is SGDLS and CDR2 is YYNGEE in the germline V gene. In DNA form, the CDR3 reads TGTGCCAGCAGCGTAGCAGAGGGGGTTGGGCCATCAGATACGCAGTATTTT. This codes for CASSVAEGVGPSDTQYF.

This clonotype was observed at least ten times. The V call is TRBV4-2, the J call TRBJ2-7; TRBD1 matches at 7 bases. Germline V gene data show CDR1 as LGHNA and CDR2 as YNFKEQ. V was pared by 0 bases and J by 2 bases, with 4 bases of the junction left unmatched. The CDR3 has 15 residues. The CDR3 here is CASSQERQGPYEQYF. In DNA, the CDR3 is TGTGCCAGCAGCCAAGAGCGACAGGGACCCTACGAGCAGTACTTC.

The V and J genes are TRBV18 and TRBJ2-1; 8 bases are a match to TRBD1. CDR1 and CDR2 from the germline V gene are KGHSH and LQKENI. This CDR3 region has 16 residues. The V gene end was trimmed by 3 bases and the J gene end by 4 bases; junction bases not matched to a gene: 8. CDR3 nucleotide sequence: TGTGCCAGCTCACCCCCTGACAGGGGTCAGTACAATGAGCAGTTCTTC. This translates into CASSPPDRGQYNEQFF.

Here the CDR3 reads CSVAGGSDTQYF. The CDR3 coding sequence is TGCAGTGTGGCAGGGGGCTCAGATACGCAGTATTTT. This chain uses TRBV20-1 with TRBJ2-3, with TRBD1 identical over 8 bases. The CDR3 runs 12 residues. Germline V gene sequence: CDR1 DFQATT, CDR2 SNEGSKA (reference sequence). V shed 7 bases, J shed 4 bases, and the junction held 4 bases outside the gene matches.

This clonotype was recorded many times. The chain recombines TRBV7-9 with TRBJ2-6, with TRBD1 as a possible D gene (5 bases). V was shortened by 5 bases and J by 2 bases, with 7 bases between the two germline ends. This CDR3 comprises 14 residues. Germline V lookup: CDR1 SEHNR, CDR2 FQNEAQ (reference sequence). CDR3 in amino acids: CASSTRAGANVLTF. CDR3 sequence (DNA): TGTGCCAGCAGCACCAGGGCTGGGGCCAACGTCCTGACTTTC.

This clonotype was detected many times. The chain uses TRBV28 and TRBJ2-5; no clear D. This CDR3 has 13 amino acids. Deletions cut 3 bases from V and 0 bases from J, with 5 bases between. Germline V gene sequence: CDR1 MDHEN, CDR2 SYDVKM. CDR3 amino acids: CASSFMYQETQYF. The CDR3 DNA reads TGTGCCAGCAGTTTTATGTACCAAGAGACCCAGTACTTC. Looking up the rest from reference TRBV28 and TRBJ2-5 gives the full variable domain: DVKVTQSSRYLVKRTGEKVFLECVQDMDHENMFWYRQDPGLGLRLIYFSYDVKMKEKGDIPEGYSVSREKKERFSLILESASTNQTSMYLCASSFMYQETQYFGPGTRLLVL.

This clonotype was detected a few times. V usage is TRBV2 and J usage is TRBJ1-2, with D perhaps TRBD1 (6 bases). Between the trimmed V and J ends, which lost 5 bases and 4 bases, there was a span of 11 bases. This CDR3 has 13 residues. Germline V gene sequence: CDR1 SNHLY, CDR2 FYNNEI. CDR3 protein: CASSTDRRYGYTF. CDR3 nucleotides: TGTGCCAGCAGTACCGACAGGCGCTATGGCTACACCTTC.

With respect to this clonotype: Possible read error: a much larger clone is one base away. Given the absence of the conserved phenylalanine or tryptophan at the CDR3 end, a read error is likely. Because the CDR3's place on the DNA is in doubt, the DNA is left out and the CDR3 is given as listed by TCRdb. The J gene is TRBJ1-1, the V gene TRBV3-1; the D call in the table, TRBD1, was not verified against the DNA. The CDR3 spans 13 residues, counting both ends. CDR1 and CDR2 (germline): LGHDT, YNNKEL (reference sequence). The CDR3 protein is CASSQGRQGKTFL.

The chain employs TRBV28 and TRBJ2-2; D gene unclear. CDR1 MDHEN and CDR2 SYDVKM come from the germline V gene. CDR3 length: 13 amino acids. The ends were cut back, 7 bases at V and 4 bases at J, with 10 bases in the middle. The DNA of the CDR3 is TGTGCCAGCAAGGATTGGGGCACCGGGGAGCTGTTTTTT. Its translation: CASKDWGTGELFF.

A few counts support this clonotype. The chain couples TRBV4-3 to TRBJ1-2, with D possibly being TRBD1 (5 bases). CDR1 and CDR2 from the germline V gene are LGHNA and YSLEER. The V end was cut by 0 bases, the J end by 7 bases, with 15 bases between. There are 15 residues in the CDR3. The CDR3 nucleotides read TGCGCCAGCAGCCAAGAAATGGAGGGCGGGGGTGGCTACACCTTC. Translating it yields CASSQEMEGGGGYTF.

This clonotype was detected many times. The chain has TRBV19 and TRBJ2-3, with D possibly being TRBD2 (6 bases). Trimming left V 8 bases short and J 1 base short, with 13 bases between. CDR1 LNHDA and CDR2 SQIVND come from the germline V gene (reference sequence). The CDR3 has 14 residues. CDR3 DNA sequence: TGTGCCAGTTCCGGGGCTAGCGGCACAGATACGCAGTATTTT. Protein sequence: CASSGASGTDTQYF.

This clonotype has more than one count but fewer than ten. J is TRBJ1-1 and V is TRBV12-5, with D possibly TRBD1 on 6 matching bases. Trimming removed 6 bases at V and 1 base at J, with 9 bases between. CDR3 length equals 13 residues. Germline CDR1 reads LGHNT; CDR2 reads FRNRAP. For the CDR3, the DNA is TGTGCTAGTGGCACGACAGGGAACACTGAAGCTTTCTTT. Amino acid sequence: CASGTTGNTEAFF.

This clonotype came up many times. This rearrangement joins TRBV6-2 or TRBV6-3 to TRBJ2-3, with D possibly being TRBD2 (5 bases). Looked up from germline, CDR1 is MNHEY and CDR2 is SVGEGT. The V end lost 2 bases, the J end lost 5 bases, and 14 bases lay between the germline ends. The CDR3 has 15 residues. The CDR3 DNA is TGTGCCAGCAGTTACGACGGGAAGCAAGTAGATACGCAGTATTTT. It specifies CASSYDGKQVDTQYF.

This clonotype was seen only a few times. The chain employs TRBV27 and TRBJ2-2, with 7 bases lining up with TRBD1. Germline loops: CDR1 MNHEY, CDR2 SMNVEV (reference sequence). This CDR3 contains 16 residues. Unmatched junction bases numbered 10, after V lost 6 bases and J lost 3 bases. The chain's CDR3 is CASSKMPRGYTGELFF. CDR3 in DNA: TGTGCCAGCAGCAAAATGCCCAGGGGGTACACCGGGGAGCTGTTTTTT.

Here the CDR3 reads CASSFPEIQETQYF. CDR3 sequence (DNA): TGTGCCAGCAGCTTCCCGGAAATCCAAGAGACCCAGTACTTC. The chain joins TRBV11-2 to TRBJ2-5; D is undetermined. This CDR3 has 14 amino acids. Trimming stripped 3 bases from V and 1 base from J, with 9 bases between. CDR1 is SGHAT and CDR2 is FQNNGV in the germline V gene.

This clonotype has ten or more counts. The CDR3 reads CASSPTTETEAFF. In DNA form, the CDR3 reads TGTGCCAGCTCACCAACTACAGAGACTGAAGCTTTCTTT. The chain recombines TRBV18 with TRBJ1-1; D remains unclear. Germline V CDR1 and CDR2: KGHSH, LQKENI. The CDR3 length is 13 residues. V was pared by 2 bases and J by 5 bases, with 9 bases between.

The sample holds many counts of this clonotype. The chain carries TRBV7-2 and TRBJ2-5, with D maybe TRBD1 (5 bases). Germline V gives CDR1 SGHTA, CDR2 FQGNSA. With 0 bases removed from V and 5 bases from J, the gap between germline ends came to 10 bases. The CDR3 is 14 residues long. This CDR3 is CASSLAGRPETQYF. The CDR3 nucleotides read TGTGCCAGCAGCTTAGCGGGGCGCCCGGAGACCCAGTACTTC. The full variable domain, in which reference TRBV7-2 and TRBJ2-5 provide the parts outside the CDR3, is GAGVSQSPSNKVTEKGKDVELRCDPISGHTALYWYRQSLGQGLEFLIYFQGNSAPDKSGLPSDRFSAERTGGSVSTLTIQRTQQEDSAVYLCASSLAGRPETQYFGPGTRLLVL.

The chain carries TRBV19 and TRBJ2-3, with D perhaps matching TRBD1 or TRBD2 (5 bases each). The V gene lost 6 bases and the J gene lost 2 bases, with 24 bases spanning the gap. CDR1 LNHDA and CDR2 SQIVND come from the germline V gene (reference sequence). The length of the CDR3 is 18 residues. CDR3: CASSLRGGHQRATDTQYF. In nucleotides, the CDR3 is TGTGCCAGTAGCCTCCGAGGAGGACATCAAAGGGCCACAGATACGCAGTATTTT.

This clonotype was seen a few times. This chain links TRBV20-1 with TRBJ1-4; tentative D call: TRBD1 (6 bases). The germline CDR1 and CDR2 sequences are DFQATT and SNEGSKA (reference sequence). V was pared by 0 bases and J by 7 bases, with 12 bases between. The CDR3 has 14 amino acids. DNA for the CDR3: TGCAGTGCTAGAGATCTACAGGGAGGTGAAAAACTGTTTTTT. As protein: CSARDLQGGEKLFF.

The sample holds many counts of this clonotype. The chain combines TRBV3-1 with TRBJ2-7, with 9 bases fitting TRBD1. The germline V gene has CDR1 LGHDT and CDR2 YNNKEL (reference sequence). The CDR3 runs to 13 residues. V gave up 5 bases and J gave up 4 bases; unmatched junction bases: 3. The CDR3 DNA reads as TGTGCCAGCAGCTTAGGGACAGGGTACGAGCAGTACTTC. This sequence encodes CASSLGTGYEQYF.

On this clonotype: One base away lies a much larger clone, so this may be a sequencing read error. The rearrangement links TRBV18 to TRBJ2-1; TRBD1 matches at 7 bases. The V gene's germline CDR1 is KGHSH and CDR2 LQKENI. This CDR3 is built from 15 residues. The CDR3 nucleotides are TGTGCCAGCTCAGCCCCCGGACAGGTTTGGAATGAGAAGTTCTTC. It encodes CASSAPGQVWNEKFF.